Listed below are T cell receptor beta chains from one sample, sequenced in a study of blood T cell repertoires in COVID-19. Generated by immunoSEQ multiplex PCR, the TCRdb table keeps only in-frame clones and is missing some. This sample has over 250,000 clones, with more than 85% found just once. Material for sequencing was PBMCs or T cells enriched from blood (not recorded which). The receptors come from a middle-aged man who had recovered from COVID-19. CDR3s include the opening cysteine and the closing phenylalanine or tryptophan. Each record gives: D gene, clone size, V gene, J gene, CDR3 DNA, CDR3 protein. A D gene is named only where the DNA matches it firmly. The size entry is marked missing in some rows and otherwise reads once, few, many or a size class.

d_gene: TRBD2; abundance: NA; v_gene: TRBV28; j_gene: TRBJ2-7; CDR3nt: TGTGCCAGCAGTTCAATCGGGACTAGCGGGACTTCGCAGTACTTC; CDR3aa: CASSSIGTSGTSQYF
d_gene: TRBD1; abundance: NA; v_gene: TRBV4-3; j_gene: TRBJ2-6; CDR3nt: TGCGCCAGCAGCCAAGAATTAACAGGGGTAGGGGCCAACGTCCTGACTTTC; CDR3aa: CASSQELTGVGANVLTF
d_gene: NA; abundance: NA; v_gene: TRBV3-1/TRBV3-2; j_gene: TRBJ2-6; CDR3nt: TGTGCCAGCAGCCGAGACAGTTCTGGGGCCAACGTCCTGACTTTC; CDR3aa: CASSRDSSGANVLTF
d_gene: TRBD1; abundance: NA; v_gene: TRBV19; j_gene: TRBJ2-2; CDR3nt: TGTGCCAGTAGGCCGCGGACAGGGGGGGTGGTAAACACCGGGGAGCTGTTTTTT; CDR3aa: CASRPRTGGVVNTGELFF
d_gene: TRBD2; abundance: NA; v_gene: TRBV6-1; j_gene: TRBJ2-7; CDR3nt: TGTGCCAGCAGTGAAACTAGCGATTTAACCTACGAGCAGTACTTC; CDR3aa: CASSETSDLTYEQYF
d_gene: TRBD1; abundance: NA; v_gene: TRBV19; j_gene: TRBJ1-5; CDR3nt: TGTGCCAGTAGTCAACAGGGGTCTAAGCCCCAGCATTTT; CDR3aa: CASSQQGSKPQHF
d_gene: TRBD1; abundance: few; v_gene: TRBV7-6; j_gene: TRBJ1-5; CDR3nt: TGTGCCAACCCGACAGGGGATCAGCCCCAGCATTTT; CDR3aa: CANPTGDQPQHF
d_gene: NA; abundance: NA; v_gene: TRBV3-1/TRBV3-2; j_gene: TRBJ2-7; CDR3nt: TGTGCCAGCAGCCAAGACAGTTCCTCCTACGAGCAGTACTTC; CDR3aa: CASSQDSSSYEQYF
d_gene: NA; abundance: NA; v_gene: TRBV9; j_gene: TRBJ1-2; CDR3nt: TGTGCCAGCAGCGTAGAGCAGGAGGCCTATGGCTACACCTTC; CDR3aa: CASSVEQEAYGYTF
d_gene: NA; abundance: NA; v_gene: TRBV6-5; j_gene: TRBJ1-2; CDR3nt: TGTGCCAGCAGTTCCAATCTAGATAGCTATGGCTACACCTTC; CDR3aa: CASSSNLDSYGYTF
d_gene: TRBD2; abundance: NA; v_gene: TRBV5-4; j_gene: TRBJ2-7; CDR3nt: TGTGCCAGCAGCTCTAGCGGGGGCCGGTACGAGCAGTACTTC; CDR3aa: CASSSSGGRYEQYF
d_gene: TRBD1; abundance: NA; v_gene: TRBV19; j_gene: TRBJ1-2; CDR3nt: TGTGCCAGTAGTCCCCACGGACAGGGGGCTGATGGCTACACCTTC; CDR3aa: CASSPHGQGADGYTF
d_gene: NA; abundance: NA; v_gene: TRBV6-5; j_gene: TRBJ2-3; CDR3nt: TGTGCCAGCAACCAACTTACTTGGGATACGCAGTATTTT; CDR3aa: CASNQLTWDTQYF
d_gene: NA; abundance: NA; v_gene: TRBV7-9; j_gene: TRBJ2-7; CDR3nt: TGTGCCAGCAGCTTAGCGTGGGCCCAGAACTCCTACGAGCAGTACTTC; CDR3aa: CASSLAWAQNSYEQYF
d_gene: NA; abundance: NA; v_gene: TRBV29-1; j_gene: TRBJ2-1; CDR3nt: TGCAGCGGTTCAGTGGAGGAGCAGTTCTTC; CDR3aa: CSGSVEEQFF
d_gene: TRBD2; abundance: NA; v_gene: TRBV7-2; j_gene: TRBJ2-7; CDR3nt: TGTGCCAGCAGCGCTCCGGGACTAGCGGGAGAAAATAAGCAGTACTTC; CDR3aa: CASSAPGLAGENKQYF
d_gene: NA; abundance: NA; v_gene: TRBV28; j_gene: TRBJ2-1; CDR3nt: TGTGCCAGCACGAGGACTCAATACAATGAGCAGTTCTTC; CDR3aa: CASTRTQYNEQFF
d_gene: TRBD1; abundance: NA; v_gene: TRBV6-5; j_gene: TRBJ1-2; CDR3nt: TGTGCCAGCAGTTTTGACAGGGGGCTGGATGGCTACACCTTC; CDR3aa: CASSFDRGLDGYTF
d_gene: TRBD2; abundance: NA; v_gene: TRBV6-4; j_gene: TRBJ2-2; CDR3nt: TGTGCCAGCAGTGCTACCTGGACTAGGGCCGGGGAGCTGTTTTTT; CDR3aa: CASSATWTRAGELFF
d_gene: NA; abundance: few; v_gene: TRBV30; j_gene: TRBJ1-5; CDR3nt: TGTGCCTGGAGTGTAAAGGGGAATCAGCCCCAGCATTTT; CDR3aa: CAWSVKGNQPQHF
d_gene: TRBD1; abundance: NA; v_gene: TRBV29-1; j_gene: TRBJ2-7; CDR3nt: TGCAGCGTTGAGGGACAGGGGGCCTACGAGCAGTACTTC; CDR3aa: CSVEGQGAYEQYF
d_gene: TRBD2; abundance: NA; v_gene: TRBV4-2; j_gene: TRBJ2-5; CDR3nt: TGTGCCAGCAGCCAATACTCTAGCGGGGGGGGCGCGGAGACCCAGTACTTC; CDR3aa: CASSQYSSGGGAETQYF
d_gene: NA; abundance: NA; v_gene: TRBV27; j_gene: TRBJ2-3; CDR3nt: TGTGCCAGCAGTCCCCGGGTCTGGGGCACAGATACGCAGTATTTT; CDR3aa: CASSPRVWGTDTQYF
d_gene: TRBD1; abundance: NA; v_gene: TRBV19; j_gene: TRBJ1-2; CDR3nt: TGTGCCAGTAGTATAAGGGACAGGGGTTCAACAAGATCCGGGGAATTATATGGCTACACCTTC; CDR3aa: CASSIRDRGSTRSGELYGYTF
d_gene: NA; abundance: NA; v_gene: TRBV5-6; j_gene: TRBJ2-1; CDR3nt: TGTGCCAGCAGCTGGCGACTGCACTCCTACAATGAGCAGTTCTTC; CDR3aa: CASSWRLHSYNEQFF
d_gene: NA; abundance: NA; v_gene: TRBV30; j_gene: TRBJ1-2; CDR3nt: TGTGCCTGGACCCCCTGGGGGCCTAACTATGGCTACACCTTC; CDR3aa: CAWTPWGPNYGYTF